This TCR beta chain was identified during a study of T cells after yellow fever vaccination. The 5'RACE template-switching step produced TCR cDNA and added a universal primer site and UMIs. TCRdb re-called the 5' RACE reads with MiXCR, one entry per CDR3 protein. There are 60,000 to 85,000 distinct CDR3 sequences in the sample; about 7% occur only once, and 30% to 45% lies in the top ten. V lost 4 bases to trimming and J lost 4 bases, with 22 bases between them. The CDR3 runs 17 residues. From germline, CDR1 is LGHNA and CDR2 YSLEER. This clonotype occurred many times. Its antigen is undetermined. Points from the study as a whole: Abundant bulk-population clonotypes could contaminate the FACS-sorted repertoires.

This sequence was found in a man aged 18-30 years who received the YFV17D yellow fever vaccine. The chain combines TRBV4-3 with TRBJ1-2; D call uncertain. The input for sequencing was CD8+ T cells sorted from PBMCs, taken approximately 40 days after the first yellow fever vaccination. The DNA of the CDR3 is TGCGCCAGCAGCCCTAGCAGGTCGCCTGGTGTGGTCTATGGCTACACCTTC. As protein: CASSPSRSPGVVYGYTF.